Given below is one T cell receptor (beta chain) in context. The antigen remains undetermined. The data derive from a study of T cell responses to AZD1222 COVID-19 vaccine. Overall study results and limits: Spike-specific TCR breadth and depth went up after people got two AZD1222 doses.

Only in-frame clones appear in the TCRdb table, and some are missing; sequencing was by immunoSEQ multiplex PCR. The repertoire holds about 110,000 clones, with less than 95% as singletons. Trimming shortened V by 9 bases and J by 11 bases, and 28 bases separated the two germline ends. This CDR3 has 15 amino acids. Germline values: CDR1 LNHDA, CDR2 SQIVND (reference sequence). The clonotype originates from an adult who received the AZD1222 COVID-19 vaccine. This sample comprised peripheral blood, obtained 28 days after the second AZD1222 dose. The genes are TRBV19 and TRBJ1-1, with a tentative D call TRBD1 (5 bases). This chain's CDR3 is CASADIRPPSQRAFF. The CDR3 DNA reads as TGTGCCAGCGCGGACATCAGACCCCCAAGTCAGCGGGCTTTCTTT.